This TCR beta chain stems from a study of glioma-infiltrating T cells. Overall study context: Samples included WHO grade II oligodendrogliomas or astrocytomas and initial-diagnosis grade IV glioblastomas.

This CDR3 comprises 18 residues. Germline V CDR1 and CDR2: MNHNY, SVGAGI (reference sequence). V was pared by 0 bases and J by 2 bases, with 18 bases between. Using RNA template, CDR3s of TCR alpha and beta were amplified with iRepertoire arm-PCR. TCRdb re-called the multiplex PCR reads with MiXCR, one entry per CDR3 protein. The table lists around 390,000 distinct CDR3 sequences, 35% to 45% of them singletons. The source is a human donor with low-grade glioma or glioblastoma, undergoing nonglioma brain surgery, or in good health (not recorded which). What was sequenced was glioma tissue, nonneoplastic brain tissue, or PBMCs (not recorded which). The V and J genes are TRBV6-6 and TRBJ2-3, with D maybe TRBD1 (6 bases). CDR3 sequence: CASSYSRVDSRSTDTQYF. The DNA for the CDR3 is TGTGCCAGCAGTTACTCACGGGTGGACAGTCGGTCCACAGATACGCAGTATTTT.